The clone carrying this T cell receptor beta chain was seen a few times. These data are taken from a study of blood T cell repertoires in COVID-19. Study at large: Donors in the United States, Italy and Spain gave samples during acute or convalescent COVID-19.

Sequencing was performed with immunoSEQ multiplex PCR; in TCRdb, only in-frame clones are kept and a portion is missing. The top ten hold 17% of the sample, which has more than 150,000 clones, 70% to 85% seen once. The cohort comprised adults aged 18 to 89 years residing in 24 US areas. Recovery meant two consecutive negative NP/OP PCR tests, professional clearance, or resolved symptoms. Sequences were obtained from PBMCs or T cells enriched from blood (not recorded which). This receptor was taken from a woman between 50 and 59 years old who had recovered from COVID-19.

As DNA, the CDR3 is TGTGCCAGCAGCTTCGGGTCTCAGCCCCAGCATTTT. Translating it yields CASSFGSQPQHF. The rearrangement joins TRBV7-9 to TRBJ1-5; the D is unclear. Trimming pared 3 bases from V and 6 bases from J, leaving 6 bases between. The CDR3 runs to 12 residues. Germline CDR1 is SEHNR and CDR2 is FQNEAQ (reference sequence).